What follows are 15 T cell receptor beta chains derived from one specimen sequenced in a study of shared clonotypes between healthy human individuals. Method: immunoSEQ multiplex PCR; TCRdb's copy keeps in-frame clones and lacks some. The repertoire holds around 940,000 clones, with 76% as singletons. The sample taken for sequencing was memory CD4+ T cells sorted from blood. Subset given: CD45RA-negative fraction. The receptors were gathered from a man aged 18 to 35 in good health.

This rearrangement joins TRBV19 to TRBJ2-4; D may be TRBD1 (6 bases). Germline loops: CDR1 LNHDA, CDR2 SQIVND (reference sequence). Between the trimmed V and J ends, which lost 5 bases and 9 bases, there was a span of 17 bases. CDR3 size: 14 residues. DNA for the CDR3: TGTGCCAGTAGTTTGACGGACAGAGGGGGCATTCAGTACTTC. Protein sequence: CASSLTDRGGIQYF.

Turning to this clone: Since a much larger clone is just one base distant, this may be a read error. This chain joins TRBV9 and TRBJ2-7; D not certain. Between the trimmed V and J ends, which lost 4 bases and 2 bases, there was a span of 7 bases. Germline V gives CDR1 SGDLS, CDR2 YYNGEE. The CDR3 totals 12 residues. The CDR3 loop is CASSPNPYEQYF. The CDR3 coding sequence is TGTGCCAGCAGCCCCAACCCCTACGAGCAGTACTTC.

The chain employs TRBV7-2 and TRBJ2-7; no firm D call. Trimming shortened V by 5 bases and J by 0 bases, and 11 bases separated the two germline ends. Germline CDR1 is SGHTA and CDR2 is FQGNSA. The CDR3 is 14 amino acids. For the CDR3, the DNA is TGTGCCAGCAGCCAGCATGGCAGCTCCTACGAGCAGTACTTC. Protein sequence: CASSQHGSSYEQYF.

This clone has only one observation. CDR3 region: CAISESGGINQPQHF. The CDR3 DNA is TGTGCCATCAGTGAGTCCGGAGGAATTAATCAGCCCCAGCATTTT. The rearrangement uses TRBV10-3 and TRBJ1-5, with unresolved D. The CDR3 loop spans 15 amino acids. V dropped 0 bases and J dropped 4 bases, with 10 bases sitting between them. The germline V gene encodes CDR1 ENHRY and CDR2 SYGVKD.

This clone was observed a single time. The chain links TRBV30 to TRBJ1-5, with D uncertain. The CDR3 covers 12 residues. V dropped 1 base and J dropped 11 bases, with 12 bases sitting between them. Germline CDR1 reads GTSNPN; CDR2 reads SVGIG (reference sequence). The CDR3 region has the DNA TGTGCCTGGAGTGCGGGCGCGGAAGCCCAGCATTTT. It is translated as CAWSAGAEAQHF. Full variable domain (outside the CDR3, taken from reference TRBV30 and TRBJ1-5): SQTIHQWPATLVQPVGSPLSLECTVEGTSNPNLYWYRQAAGRGLQLLFYSVGIGQISSEVPQNLSASRPQDRQFILSSKKLLLSDSGFYLCAWSAGAEAQHFGDGTRLSIL.

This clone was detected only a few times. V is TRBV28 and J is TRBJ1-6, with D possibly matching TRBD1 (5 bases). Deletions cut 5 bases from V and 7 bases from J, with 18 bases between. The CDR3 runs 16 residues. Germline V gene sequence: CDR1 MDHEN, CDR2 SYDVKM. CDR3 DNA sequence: TGTGCCAGCAGTGGGGGTGGACGCCAGCCGAATTCACCCCTCCACTTT. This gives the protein CASSGGGRQPNSPLHF.

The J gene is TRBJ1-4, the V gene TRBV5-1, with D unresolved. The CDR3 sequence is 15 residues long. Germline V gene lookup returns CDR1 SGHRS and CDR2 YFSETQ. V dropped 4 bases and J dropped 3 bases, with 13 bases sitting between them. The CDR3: CASSKAGVPNEKLFF. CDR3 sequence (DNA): TGCGCCAGCAGCAAAGCGGGTGTACCTAATGAAAAACTGTTTTTT.

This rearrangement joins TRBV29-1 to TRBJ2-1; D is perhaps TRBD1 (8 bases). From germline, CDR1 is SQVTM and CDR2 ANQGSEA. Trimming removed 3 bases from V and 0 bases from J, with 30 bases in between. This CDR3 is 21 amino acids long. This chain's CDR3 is CSVDPLGLLETGGGSYNEQFF. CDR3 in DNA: TGCAGCGTTGATCCCCTTGGATTGCTCGAAACAGGGGGGGGCTCCTACAATGAGCAGTTCTTC.

The CDR3 nucleotides are TGTGCCACCCAGGGGCAGCAAAATTCACCCCTCCACTTT. Translation: CATQGQQNSPLHF. The chain combines TRBV28 with TRBJ1-6, with D possibly matching TRBD1 (6 bases). The length of the CDR3 is 13 residues. Germline V gene data show CDR1 as MDHEN and CDR2 as SYDVKM. V was clipped by 10 bases and J by 7 bases, with 14 bases between them.

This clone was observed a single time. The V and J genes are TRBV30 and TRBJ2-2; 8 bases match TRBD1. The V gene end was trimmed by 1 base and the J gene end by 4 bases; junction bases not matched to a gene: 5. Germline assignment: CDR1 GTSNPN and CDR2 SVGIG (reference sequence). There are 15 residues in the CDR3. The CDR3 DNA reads TGTGCCTGGAGTGAGGTTACAGGGGGCACCGGGGAGCTGTTTTTT. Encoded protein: CAWSEVTGGTGELFF. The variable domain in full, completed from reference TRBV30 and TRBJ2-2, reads SQTIHQWPATLVQPVGSPLSLECTVEGTSNPNLYWYRQAAGRGLQLLFYSVGIGQISSEVPQNLSASRPQDRQFILSSKKLLLSDSGFYLCAWSEVTGGTGELFFGEGSRLTVL.

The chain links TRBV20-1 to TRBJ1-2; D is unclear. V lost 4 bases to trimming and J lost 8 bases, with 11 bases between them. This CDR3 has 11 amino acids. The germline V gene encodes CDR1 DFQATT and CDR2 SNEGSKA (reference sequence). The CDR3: CSATEGWGYTF. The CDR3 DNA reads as TGCAGTGCTACAGAGGGATGGGGCTACACCTTC.

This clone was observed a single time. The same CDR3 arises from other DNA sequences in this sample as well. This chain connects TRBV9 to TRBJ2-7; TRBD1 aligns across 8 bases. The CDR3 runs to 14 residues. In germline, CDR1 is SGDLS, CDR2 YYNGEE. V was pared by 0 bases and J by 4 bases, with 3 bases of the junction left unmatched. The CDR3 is CASSVGQGTYEQYF. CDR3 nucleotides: TGTGCCAGCAGCGTAGGACAGGGGACATACGAGCAGTACTTC.

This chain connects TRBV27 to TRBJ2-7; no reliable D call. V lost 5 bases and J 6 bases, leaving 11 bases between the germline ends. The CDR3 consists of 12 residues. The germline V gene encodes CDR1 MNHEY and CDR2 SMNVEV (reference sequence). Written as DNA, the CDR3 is TGTGCCAGCAGTCTCTCTAAGGGCGAGCAGTACTTC. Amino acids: CASSLSKGEQYF.

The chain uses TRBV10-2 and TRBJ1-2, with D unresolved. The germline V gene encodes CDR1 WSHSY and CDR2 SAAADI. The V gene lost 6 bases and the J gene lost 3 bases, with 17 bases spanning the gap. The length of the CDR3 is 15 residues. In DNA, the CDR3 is TGCGCCAGCAGCGAAGTCATCATCGGGGACTATGGCTACACCTTC. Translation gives CASSEVIIGDYGYTF.

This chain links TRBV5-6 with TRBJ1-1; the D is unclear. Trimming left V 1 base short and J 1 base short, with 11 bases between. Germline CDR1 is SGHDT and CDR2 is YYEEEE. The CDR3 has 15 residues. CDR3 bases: TGTGCCAGCAGCTTGCAGCGGACTAAGAACACTGAAGCTTTCTTT. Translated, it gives CASSLQRTKNTEAFF.